The present TCR beta chain was sequenced within a study of blood T cells in healthy people across ages. About the study: In model experiments, template switching was able to capture about one barcoded beta molecule for every two T cells that were present.

Together with a sample-barcoded 5' primer, a J-beta primer mix was included in a second PCR lasting about 7 to 12 cycles. With 12 random nucleotides, a template-switch adaptor tagged each individual cDNA molecule. Each of the samples gave a minimum of 2.5 million paired-end reads that contained CDR3. TCRdb reprocessed the 5' RACE reads with MiXCR, giving one entry per CDR3 protein. The repertoire holds 600,000 to 850,000 distinct CDR3 sequences, with about 40% as singletons. CDR3 length: 14 amino acids. The rearrangement joins TRBV21-1 to TRBJ1-2; the D call TRBD1 from the table was never checked on the DNA. TRBV21-1 is given as a pseudogene. This TCR derives from a woman aged 55 to 70 in good health. Sample: blood. CDR3 region: CASSKSKGRSGYTF. The CDR3 nucleotides read TGTGCCAGCAGCAAATCGAAAGGGCGTTCTGGCTACACCTTC.